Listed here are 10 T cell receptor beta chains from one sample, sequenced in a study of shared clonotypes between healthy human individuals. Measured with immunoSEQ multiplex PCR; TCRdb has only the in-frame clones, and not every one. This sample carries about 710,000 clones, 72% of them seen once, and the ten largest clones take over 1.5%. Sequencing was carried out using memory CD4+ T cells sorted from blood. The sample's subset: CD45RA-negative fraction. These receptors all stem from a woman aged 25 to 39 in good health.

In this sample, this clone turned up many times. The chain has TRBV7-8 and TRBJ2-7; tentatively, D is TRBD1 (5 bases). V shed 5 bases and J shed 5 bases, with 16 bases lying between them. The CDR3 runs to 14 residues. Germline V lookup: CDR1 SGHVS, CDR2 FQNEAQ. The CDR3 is CASSQRQPLDEQYF. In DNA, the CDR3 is TGTGCCAGCAGCCAGAGACAGCCTTTGGACGAGCAGTACTTC.

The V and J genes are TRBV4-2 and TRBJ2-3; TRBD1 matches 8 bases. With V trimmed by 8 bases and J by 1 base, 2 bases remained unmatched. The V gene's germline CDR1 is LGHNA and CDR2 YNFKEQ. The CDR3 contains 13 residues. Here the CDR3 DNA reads TGTGCCAGCTCGGGACAGGGCACAGATACGCAGTATTTT. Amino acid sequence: CASSGQGTDTQYF.

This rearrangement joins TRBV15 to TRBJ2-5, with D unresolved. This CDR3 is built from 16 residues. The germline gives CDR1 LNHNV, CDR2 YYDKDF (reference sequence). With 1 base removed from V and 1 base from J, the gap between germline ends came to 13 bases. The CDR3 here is CATSRVPKKLQETQYF. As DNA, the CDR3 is TGTGCCACCAGCAGAGTCCCGAAAAAACTCCAAGAGACCCAGTACTTC.

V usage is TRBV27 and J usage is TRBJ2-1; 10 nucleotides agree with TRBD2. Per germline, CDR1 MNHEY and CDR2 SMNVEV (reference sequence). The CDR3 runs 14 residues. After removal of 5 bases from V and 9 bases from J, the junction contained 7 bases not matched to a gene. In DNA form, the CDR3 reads TGTGCCAGCAGTGTACTAGCGGGACGGAGTGAGCAGTTCTTC. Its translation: CASSVLAGRSEQFF.

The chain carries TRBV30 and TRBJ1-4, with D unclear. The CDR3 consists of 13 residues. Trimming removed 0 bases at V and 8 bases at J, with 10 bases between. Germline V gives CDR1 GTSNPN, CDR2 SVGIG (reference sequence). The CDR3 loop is CAWSVRRKEKLFF. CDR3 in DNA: TGTGCCTGGAGTGTACGGAGGAAGGAAAAACTGTTTTTT.

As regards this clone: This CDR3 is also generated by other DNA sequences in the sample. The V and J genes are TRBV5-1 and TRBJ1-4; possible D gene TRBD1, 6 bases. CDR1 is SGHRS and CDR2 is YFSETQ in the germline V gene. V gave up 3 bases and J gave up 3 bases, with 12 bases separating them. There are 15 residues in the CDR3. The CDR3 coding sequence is TGCGCCAGCAGCTCGCTGGGACAACCTAATGAAAAACTGTTTTTT. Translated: CASSSLGQPNEKLFF.

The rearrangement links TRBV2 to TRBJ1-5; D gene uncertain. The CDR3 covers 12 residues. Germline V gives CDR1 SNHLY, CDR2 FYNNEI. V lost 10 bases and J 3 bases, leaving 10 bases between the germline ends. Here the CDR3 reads CATNEPNQPQHF. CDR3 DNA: TGTGCCACCAATGAGCCCAATCAGCCCCAGCATTTT.

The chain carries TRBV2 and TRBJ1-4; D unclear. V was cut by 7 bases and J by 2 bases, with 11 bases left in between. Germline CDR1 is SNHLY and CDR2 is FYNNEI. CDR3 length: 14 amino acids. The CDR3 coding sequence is TGTGCCAGCAAAATACAGTCTACTAATGAAAAACTGTTTTTT. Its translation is CASKIQSTNEKLFF. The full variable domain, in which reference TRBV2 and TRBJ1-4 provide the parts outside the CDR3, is EPEVTQTPSHQVTQMGQEVILRCVPISNHLYFYWYRQILGQKVEFLVSFYNNEISEKSEIFDDQFSVERPDGSNFTLKIRSTKLEDSAMYFCASKIQSTNEKLFFGSGTQLSVL.

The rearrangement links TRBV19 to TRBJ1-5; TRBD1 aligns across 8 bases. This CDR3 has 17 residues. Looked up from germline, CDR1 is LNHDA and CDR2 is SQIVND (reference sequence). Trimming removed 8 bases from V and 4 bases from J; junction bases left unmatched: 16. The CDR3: CASRTTRYRGWNQPQHF. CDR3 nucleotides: TGTGCCAGTCGAACCACCAGGTACAGGGGGTGGAATCAGCCCCAGCATTTT.

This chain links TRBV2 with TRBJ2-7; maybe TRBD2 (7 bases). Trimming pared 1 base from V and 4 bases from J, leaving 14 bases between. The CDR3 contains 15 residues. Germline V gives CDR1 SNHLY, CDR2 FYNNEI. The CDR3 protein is CASSEEAGRGYEQYF. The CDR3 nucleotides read TGTGCCAGCAGTGAAGAGGCAGGGAGGGGGTACGAGCAGTACTTC.